This T cell receptor beta chain was recovered during a study of blood T cell repertoires in COVID-19. Whole-study context: Sites across the United States, Italy and Spain contributed samples from acute and convalescent COVID-19.

Some clones are missing from TCRdb's copy, which holds only in-frame ones; the method was immunoSEQ multiplex PCR. Of under 150,000 clones listed, more than 75% were seen once; the top ten hold 5%. The CDR3 totals 15 residues. Per the germline V gene, CDR1 is MGHRA and CDR2 is YSYEKL. Trimming stripped 1 base from V and 0 bases from J, with 9 bases between. The receptor comes from a woman in her fifties or sixties with acute or convalescent COVID-19. This rearrangement joins TRBV4-1 to TRBJ2-5; D unclear. Sequencing used peripheral blood. CDR3 sequence: CASSQVLSHQETQYF. CDR3 DNA: TGCGCCAGCAGCCAAGTTCTCAGTCACCAAGAGACCCAGTACTTC.